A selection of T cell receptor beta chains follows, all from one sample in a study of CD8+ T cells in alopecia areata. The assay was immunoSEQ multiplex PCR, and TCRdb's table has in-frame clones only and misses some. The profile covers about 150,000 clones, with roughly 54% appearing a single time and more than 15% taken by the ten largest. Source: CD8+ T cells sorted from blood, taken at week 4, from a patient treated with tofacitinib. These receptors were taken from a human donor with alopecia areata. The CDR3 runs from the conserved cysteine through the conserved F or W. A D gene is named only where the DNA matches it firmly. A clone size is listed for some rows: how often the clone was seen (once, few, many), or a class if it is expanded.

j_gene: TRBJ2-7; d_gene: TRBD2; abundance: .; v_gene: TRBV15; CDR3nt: TGTGCCACCAGCAGAGTCGGCGGGGGGTCCACCTGGCCCGATGACTACGAGCAGTACTTC; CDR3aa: CATSRVGGGSTWPDDYEQYF
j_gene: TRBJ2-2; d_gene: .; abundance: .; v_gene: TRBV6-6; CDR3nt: TGTGCCAGCAGACTCCGGGACGGTCACACCGGGGAGCTGTTTTTT; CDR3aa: CASRLRDGHTGELFF
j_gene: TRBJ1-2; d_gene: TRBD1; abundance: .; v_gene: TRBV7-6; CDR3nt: TGTGCCAGCAGCTTAGGAGACAGGGGAATCTATGGCTACACCTTC; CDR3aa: CASSLGDRGIYGYTF
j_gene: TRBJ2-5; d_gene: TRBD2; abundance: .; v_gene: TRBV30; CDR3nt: TGTGCCTGGAGTATACTAGCGGGGGCCTACCAAGAGACCCAGTACTTC; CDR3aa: CAWSILAGAYQETQYF
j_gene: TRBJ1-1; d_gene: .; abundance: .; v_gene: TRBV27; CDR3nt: TGTGCCAGCAGACTGGGGGCGGGACCCCTTCACACTGAAGCTTTCTTT; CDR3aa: CASRLGAGPLHTEAFF
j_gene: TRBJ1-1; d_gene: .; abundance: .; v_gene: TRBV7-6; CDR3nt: TGTGCCAGCAGCTTAGGGCTGGGTGCGGACACTGAAGCTTTCTTT; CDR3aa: CASSLGLGADTEAFF
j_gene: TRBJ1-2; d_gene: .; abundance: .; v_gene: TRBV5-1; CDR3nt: TGCGCCAGCAGCTGGACGGTCGAGGCTAACTATGGCTACACCTTC; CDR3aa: CASSWTVEANYGYTF
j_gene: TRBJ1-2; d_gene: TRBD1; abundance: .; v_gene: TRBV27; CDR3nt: TGTGCCAGCAGTTTCGGACAGGCAACTAACTATGGCTACACCTTC; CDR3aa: CASSFGQATNYGYTF
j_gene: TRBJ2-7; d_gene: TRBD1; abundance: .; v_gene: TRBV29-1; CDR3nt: TGCAGCGTTCGACAGGGGAAAGGCTACGAGCAGTACTTC; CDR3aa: CSVRQGKGYEQYF
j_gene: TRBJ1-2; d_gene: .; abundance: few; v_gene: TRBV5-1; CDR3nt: TGCGCCAGCAGCTTGGACGGAACTAACTATGGCTACACCTTC; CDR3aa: CASSLDGTNYGYTF
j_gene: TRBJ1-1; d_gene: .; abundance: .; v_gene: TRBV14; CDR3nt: TGTGCCAGCAGTCAAGATAAGAGGGCTGAAGCTTTCTTT; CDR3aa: CASSQDKRAEAFF
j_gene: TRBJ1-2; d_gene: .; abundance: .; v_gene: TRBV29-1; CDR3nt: TGCAGCGTTGAAGACGGCGGATATCACTTC; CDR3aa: CSVEDGGYHF
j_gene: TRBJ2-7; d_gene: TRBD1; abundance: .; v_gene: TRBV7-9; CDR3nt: TGTGCCAGCAGCTTCTTAGGGACAGGGGATTCCTACGAGCAGTACTTC; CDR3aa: CASSFLGTGDSYEQYF
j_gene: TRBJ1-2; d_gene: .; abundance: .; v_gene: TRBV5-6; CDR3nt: TGTGCCAGCAACAAGGCGGCAGGGGATCTCATGTTTGGCTACACCTTC; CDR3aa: CASNKAAGDLMFGYTF
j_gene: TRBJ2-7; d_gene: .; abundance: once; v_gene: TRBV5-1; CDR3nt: TGCGCCAGCCAGGAAGGCCACGAGCAGTACTTC; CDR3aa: CASQEGHEQYF
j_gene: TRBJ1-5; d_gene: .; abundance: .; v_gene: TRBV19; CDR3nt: TGTGCCAGTAGTATCGGACAGTGGGTTCAGCCCCAGCATTTT; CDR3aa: CASSIGQWVQPQHF
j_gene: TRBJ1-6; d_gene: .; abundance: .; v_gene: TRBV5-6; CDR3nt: TGTGCCAGCAGCTTGGGTAATTCACCCCTCCACTTT; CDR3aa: CASSLGNSPLHF
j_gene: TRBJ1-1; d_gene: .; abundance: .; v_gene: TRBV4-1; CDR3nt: TGCGCCAGCAGCCAAGCTCCGACAGGGAACACTGAAGCTTTCTTT; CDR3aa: CASSQAPTGNTEAFF
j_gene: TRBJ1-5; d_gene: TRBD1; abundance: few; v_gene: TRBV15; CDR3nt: TGTGCCACCAGCAGTGGACAGGGCAGGCAGCCCCAGCATTTT; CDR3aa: CATSSGQGRQPQHF
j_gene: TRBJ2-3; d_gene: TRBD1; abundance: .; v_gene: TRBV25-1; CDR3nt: TGTGCCAGCAGTGAGTTACTACAGGGGGCAGCGACGCAGTATTTT; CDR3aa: CASSELLQGAATQYF
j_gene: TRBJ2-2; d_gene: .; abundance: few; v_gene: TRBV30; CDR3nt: TGTGCCTGGAGGGACAGGAACACCGGGGAGCTGTTTTTT; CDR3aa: CAWRDRNTGELFF
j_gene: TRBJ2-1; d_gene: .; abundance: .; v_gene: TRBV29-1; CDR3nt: TGCAGCGCGGGGGACGAGCAGTTCTTC; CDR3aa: CSAGDEQFF
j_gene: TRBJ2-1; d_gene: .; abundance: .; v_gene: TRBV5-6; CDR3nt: TGTGCCAGCAGCTTGGCGATGGGACGGCCGAAAACCTACAATGAGCAGTTCTTC; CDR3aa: CASSLAMGRPKTYNEQFF
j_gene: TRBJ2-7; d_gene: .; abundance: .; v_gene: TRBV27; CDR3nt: TGTGCCAGCAGTGCATATGCCGCGAGTTCCTACGAGCAGTACTTC; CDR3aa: CASSAYAASSYEQYF
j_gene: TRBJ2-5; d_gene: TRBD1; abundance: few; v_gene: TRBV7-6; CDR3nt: TGTGCCAGCAGCTGGGGACAGGGGATCCCAGAGACCCAGTACTTC; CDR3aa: CASSWGQGIPETQYF
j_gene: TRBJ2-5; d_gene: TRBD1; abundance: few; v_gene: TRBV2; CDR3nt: TGTGCCAGCAGGGGACAGAAAGAGACCCAGTACTTC; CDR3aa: CASRGQKETQYF
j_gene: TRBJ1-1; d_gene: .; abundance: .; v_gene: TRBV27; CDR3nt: TGTGCCAGCAGGATAGCCGGTCGAAGGGACACTGAAGCTTTCTTT; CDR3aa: CASRIAGRRDTEAFF
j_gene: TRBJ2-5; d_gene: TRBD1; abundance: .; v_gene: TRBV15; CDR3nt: TGTGCCACCAGCAGAGTAGGACAGGGGAGGCAAGAGACCCAGTACTTC; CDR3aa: CATSRVGQGRQETQYF
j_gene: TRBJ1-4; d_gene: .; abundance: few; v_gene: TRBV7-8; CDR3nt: TGTGCCAGCAGCTTAATCGCATCAACTAATGAAAAACTGTTTTTT; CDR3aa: CASSLIASTNEKLFF
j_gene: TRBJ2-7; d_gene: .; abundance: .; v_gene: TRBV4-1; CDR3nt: TGCGCCAGCAGCCAAGGGATGACCCAAAGGGGTGGGGAGCAGTACTTC; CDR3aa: CASSQGMTQRGGEQYF
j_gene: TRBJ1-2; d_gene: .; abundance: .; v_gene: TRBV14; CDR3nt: TGTGCCAGCAGCCAAGAAGTTGGGCAGGGTGTCTCTGGCTACACCTTC; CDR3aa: CASSQEVGQGVSGYTF
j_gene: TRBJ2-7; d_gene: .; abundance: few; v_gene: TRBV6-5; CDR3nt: TGTGCCAGCAGTTACCTTCAGGGGCACGAGCAGTACTTC; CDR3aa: CASSYLQGHEQYF
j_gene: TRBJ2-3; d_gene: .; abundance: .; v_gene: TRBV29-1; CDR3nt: TGCAGCGTTGAAAGGAGGGCGGAAGAGGGCCCAGATACGCAGTATTTT; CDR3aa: CSVERRAEEGPDTQYF
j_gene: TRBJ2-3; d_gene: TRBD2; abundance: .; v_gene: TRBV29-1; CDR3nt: TGCAGCGTTGGGACTAGCGGGGTGGATACGCAGTATTTT; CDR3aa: CSVGTSGVDTQYF
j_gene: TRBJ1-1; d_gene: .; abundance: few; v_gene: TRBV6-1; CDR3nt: TGTGCCAGCAGTGGGTCTGAGAACACTGAAGCTTTCTTT; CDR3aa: CASSGSENTEAFF
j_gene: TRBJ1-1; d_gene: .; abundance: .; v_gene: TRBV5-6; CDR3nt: TGTGCCAGCGGAAGGCAGGGGAGGACTGAAGCTTTCTTT; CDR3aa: CASGRQGRTEAFF
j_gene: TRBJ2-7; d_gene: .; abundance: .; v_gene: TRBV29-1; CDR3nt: TGCAGCGTTGTTTCGAGCAGGGGCGAGCAGTACTTC; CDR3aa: CSVVSSRGEQYF
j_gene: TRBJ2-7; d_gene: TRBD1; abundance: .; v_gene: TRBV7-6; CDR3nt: TGTGCCAGCAGCCGACAGGGGTCCTCCTACGAGCAGTACTTC; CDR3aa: CASSRQGSSYEQYF
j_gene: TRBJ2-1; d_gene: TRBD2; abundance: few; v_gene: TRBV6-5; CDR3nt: TGTGCCAGCAGTGTAGCGGGGGGGCGGGATGAGCAGTTCTTC; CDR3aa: CASSVAGGRDEQFF
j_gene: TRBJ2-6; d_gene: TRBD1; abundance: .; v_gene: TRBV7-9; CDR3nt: TGTGCCAGCAGCCCCCGTGGGACAGATCCTTCCTCTGGGGCCAACGTCCTGACTTTC; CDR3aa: CASSPRGTDPSSGANVLTF